The rows below give T cell receptor beta chains drawn from one sample of a study of CD8 T cells in ankylosing spondylitis. Each CDR3 protein is one row after TCRdb ran MiXCR on the 5' RACE reads. The data contain roughly 670,000 distinct CDR3 sequences, roughly 19% of them seen just once; the ten biggest clones take up under 20%. Specimen: blood, either unsorted or a sorted T cell fraction (not recorded which). The receptors here all came from a male donor with ankylosing spondylitis. Each CDR3 is given with its conserved first and last residue. The D gene is left open where the match is weak. Some rows have no size entry. The others give once, few or many, or a class for an expanded clone.

v_call	j_call	cdr3_length	d_call	clone_size	cdr3_nt	cdr3_aa
TRBV10-2	TRBJ1-1	13	NA	NA	TGCGCCAGCAAGAGTCAGGGACGGAGTGAAGCTTTCTTT	CASKSQGRSEAFF
TRBV11-2	TRBJ2-7	15	NA	NA	TGTGCCAGCAGCTTAGGGGTAGGACTTAACGAAGGGCAGTACTTC	CASSLGVGLNEGQYF
TRBV3-1	TRBJ2-1	14	NA	few	TGTGCCAGCAGCCAAGTCGAACGGTACAATGAGCAGTTCTTC	CASSQVERYNEQFF
TRBV7-8	TRBJ2-7	14	TRBD2	few	TGTGCCAGCAGCACCCGGACTAGCGGGAGAGACAAATACTTC	CASSTRTSGRDKYF
TRBV20-1	TRBJ2-5	17	TRBD1	NA	TGCAGTGCTAGTGACCCGCACCGGACAGGGGAACAAGAGACCCAGTACTTC	CSASDPHRTGEQETQYF
TRBV20-1	TRBJ2-5	11	TRBD2	few	TGCAGTGCAACTTATAGCGGGGCCCAGTACTTC	CSATYSGAQYF
TRBV27	TRBJ2-7	14	NA	few	TGTGCCAGCAGTTTAATGGAGGGAGGCGGGGAGCAGTACTTC	CASSLMEGGGEQYF
TRBV6-1	TRBJ1-2	20	TRBD1	NA	TGTGCCAGCAGTGCCCGGGACTTTAGGACAGGGGCCCTTCTAAACTATGGCTACACCTTC	CASSARDFRTGALLNYGYTF
TRBV18	TRBJ1-4	14	NA	few	TGTGCCAGCTCACCGGCGGGGCCCAATGAAAAACTGTTTTTT	CASSPAGPNEKLFF
TRBV20-1	TRBJ2-7	13	NA	few	TGCAGTGCTAGAGAGAGCGCGGGTGACGAGCAGTACTTC	CSARESAGDEQYF
TRBV30	TRBJ1-5	15	TRBD1	once	TGTGCCTTCACACAGGGGGCAGGGAGCAATCAGCCCCAGCATTTT	CAFTQGAGSNQPQHF
TRBV5-1	TRBJ1-3	16	NA	NA	TGCGCCAGCAGTTCGCGTCAGGGGATGGTTGGAAACACCATATATTTT	CASSSRQGMVGNTIYF
TRBV29-1	TRBJ2-4	16	TRBD2	many	TGCAGCGTTGAAGGTATCGCGGGAGCAGCCAAAAACATTCAGTACTTC	CSVEGIAGAAKNIQYF
TRBV4-3	TRBJ2-1	16	TRBD2	NA	TGCGCCAGCAGCCAAGATGGCGGGAGGGCCTTAGGTGAGCAGTTCTTC	CASSQDGGRALGEQFF
TRBV12-3/TRBV12-4	TRBJ2-1	15	TRBD2	NA	TGTGCCAGCAGTAACTGGACTAGCGGGAGGGATGAGCAGTTCTTC	CASSNWTSGRDEQFF
TRBV9	TRBJ2-2	17	TRBD2	NA	TGTGCCAGCAGCGTAAGGCCTAGCGGGGTTGACACCGGGGAGCTGTTTTTT	CASSVRPSGVDTGELFF
TRBV20-1	TRBJ2-1	14	TRBD2	few	TGCAGTGCCGGACTAGCGGAGAGAAACAATGAGCAGTTCTTC	CSAGLAERNNEQFF
TRBV6-2/TRBV6-3	TRBJ2-7	13	TRBD1	many	TGTGCCAGCAGTTGGGGACAGGGCTACGAGCAGTACTTC	CASSWGQGYEQYF
TRBV10-3	TRBJ2-5	14	TRBD2	NA	TGTGCCGCCCGAGGTAGCGGGAGCGGCGAGACCCAGTACTTC	CAARGSGSGETQYF
TRBV12-3/TRBV12-4	TRBJ2-1	16	NA	NA	TGTGCCAGCAGTTTAGCGACGGGACTCAAACTGGATGAGCAGTTCTTC	CASSLATGLKLDEQFF
TRBV12-3/TRBV12-4	TRBJ2-7	15	NA	NA	TGTGCCAGCACCCGAGGGGGACACCCCCTGGACGAGCAGTACTTC	CASTRGGHPLDEQYF
TRBV5-1	TRBJ2-5	17	NA	few	TGCGCCAGCAGCTTTACATCAAAGGATGGGGGACAAGAGACCCAGTACTTC	CASSFTSKDGGQETQYF
TRBV27	TRBJ2-3	15	TRBD1	few	TGTGCCAGCAGTCCTTGGACAGGGGGATCAGATACGCAGTATTTT	CASSPWTGGSDTQYF
TRBV20-1	TRBJ1-1	14	NA	NA	TGCAGTGCTAGAGATCCCACAGGTTCAACTGAAGCTTTCTTT	CSARDPTGSTEAFF
TRBV7-8	TRBJ2-1	14	TRBD1	many	TGTGCCAGCAGCTTCAGACAGGGGGGGAATGAGCAGTTCTTC	CASSFRQGGNEQFF
TRBV20-1	TRBJ2-4	13	TRBD1	NA	TGCAGTGCTGAGGACAGGGCCAAAAACATTCAGTACTTC	CSAEDRAKNIQYF
TRBV7-9	TRBJ2-1	15	NA	NA	TGTGCCAGCAGCTCTCCCGGGACGCTCTACAATGAGCAGTTCTTC	CASSSPGTLYNEQFF
TRBV2	TRBJ2-1	14	NA	once	TGTGCCAGCAGTGAAGGGGCAGCCTACAATGAGCAGTTCTTC	CASSEGAAYNEQFF
TRBV11-2	TRBJ2-6	17	TRBD2	NA	TGTGCCAGCAGCTTATGGGCTAGCGGGACTGGGGCCAACGTCCTGACTTTC	CASSLWASGTGANVLTF
TRBV11-2	TRBJ2-2	16	TRBD1	few	TGTGCCAGCAGCTTAGAGGGCGCAGGGGGCATCGGGGAGCTGTTTTTT	CASSLEGAGGIGELFF
TRBV10-3	TRBJ2-1	13	NA	NA	TGTGCCATCAGTGAGATGGAGGGCGATGAGCAGTTCTTC	CAISEMEGDEQFF
TRBV4-2	TRBJ1-1	15	NA	many	TGTGCCAGCAGCCCTTATGGGGTAGGGAACACTGAAGCTTTCTTT	CASSPYGVGNTEAFF
TRBV29-1	TRBJ2-3	16	TRBD2	few	TGCAGCGTTGAGGCCATAGCGGGAGGGGTCACAGATACGCAGTATTTT	CSVEAIAGGVTDTQYF
TRBV9	TRBJ1-6	13	NA	few	TGTGCCAGCAGCGTGGCTGGCGGGTCACCCCTCCACTTT	CASSVAGGSPLHF
TRBV11-2	TRBJ1-1	14	TRBD1	NA	TGTGCCAGCAGCTGGGACAGGATGAACACTGAAGCTTTCTTT	CASSWDRMNTEAFF
TRBV7-6	TRBJ2-1	17	NA	NA	TGTGCCAGCAGCTTACCTTTGGGGGGGGGCTCGGTCAATGAGCAGTTCTTC	CASSLPLGGGSVNEQFF
TRBV3-1	TRBJ1-1	15	NA	NA	TGTGCCAGCAGCCCTTTTAGTCAGTTGAACACTGAAGCTTTCTTT	CASSPFSQLNTEAFF
TRBV27	TRBJ1-1	13	NA	NA	TGTGCCAGCAGTTTAAGGTTGGACACTGAAGCTTTCTTT	CASSLRLDTEAFF
TRBV20-1	TRBJ1-1	11	NA	few	TGCAGTGCCCCCGCGGACACTGAAGCTTTCTTT	CSAPADTEAFF
TRBV7-3	TRBJ2-1	15	TRBD2	once	TGTGCCAGCAGCGATACTAGCGGGAGTCTCAATGAGCAGTTCTTC	CASSDTSGSLNEQFF
TRBV20-1	TRBJ2-3	15	NA	NA	TGCAGTGCTCTGGCGGGAAAGGGGGGCACAGATACGCAGTATTTT	CSALAGKGGTDTQYF
TRBV11-2	TRBJ2-7	15	TRBD2	NA	TGTGCCAGCAGCTCACCCACTAGCGGGGAACCCGAGCAGTACTTC	CASSSPTSGEPEQYF
TRBV19	TRBJ2-7	14	NA	few	TGTGCCAGTAGTATCAGTCAGGGGTACTACGAGCAGTACTTC	CASSISQGYYEQYF
TRBV12-5	TRBJ1-1	20	NA	NA	TGTGCTAGTGGTTTTATCGCCTTGGGGGGATTCGGGGGAGTGGACACTGAAGCTTTCTTT	CASGFIALGGFGGVDTEAFF
TRBV5-5	TRBJ2-1	16	TRBD2	NA	TGTGCCAGCAGCCGCGCCCGGCGGGAGACCTACAATGAGCAGTTCTTC	CASSRARRETYNEQFF
TRBV20-1	TRBJ2-1	16	TRBD2	few	TGCAGTGCTAGAGCCCTCAAAGCGGGGAGCTACAATGAGCAGTTCTTC	CSARALKAGSYNEQFF
TRBV7-2	TRBJ1-4	16	NA	NA	TGTGCCAGCAGCTTAGCGCTTACCCGTTCTAATGAAAAACTGTTTTTT	CASSLALTRSNEKLFF
TRBV7-3	TRBJ2-7	14	NA	few	TGTGCCAGCAGCTTAACGCCGGCCGCCGCCGAGCAGTACTTC	CASSLTPAAAEQYF
TRBV6-5	TRBJ2-4	15	NA	few	TGTGCCAGCAGTTTAAGCACAAAACAGGGCCGCATTCAGTACTTC	CASSLSTKQGRIQYF
TRBV6-5	TRBJ2-7	14	TRBD1	NA	TGTGCCAGCAGTCTACAGGGGGCTATCGACGAGCAGTACTTC	CASSLQGAIDEQYF
TRBV7-8	TRBJ2-1	17	NA	NA	TGTGCCAGCAGCTTACCGACAGGCCAGAGCTCCTACAATGAGCAGTTCTTC	CASSLPTGQSSYNEQFF
TRBV5-1	TRBJ1-1	16	TRBD1	many	TGCGCCAGCAGCAGGAGCCGGACAGGAGGGGACACTGAAGCTTTCTTT	CASSRSRTGGDTEAFF